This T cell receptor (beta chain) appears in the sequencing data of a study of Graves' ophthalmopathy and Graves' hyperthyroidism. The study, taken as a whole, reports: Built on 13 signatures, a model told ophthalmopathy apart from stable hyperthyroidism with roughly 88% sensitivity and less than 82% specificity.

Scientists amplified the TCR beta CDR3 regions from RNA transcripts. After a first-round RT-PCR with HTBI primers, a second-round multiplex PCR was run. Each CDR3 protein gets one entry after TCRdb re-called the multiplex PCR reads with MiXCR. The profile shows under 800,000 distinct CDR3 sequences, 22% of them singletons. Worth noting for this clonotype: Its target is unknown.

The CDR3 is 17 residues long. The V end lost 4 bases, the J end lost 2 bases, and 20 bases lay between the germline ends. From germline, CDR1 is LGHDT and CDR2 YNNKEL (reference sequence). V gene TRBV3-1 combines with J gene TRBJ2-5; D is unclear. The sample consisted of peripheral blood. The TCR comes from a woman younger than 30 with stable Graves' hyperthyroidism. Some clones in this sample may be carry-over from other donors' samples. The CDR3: CASSPRSWYPDQETQYF. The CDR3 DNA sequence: TGTGCCAGCAGCCCAAGATCTTGGTACCCAGATCAAGAGACCCAGTACTTC.